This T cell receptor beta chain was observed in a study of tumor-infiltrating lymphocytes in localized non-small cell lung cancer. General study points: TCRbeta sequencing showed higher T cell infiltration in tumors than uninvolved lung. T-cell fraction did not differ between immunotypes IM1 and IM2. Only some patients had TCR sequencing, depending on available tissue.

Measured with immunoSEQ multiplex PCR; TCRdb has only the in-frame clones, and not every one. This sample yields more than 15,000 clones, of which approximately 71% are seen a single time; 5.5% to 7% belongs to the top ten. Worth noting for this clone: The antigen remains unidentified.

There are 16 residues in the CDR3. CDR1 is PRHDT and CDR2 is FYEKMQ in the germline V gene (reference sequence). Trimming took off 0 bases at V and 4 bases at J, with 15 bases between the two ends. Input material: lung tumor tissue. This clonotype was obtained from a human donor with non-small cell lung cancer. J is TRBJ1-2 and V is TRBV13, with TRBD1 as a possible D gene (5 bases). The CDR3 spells CASSLGVFVRGYGYTF. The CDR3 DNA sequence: TGTGCCAGCAGCTTAGGTGTGTTTGTTAGGGGCTATGGCTACACCTTC.